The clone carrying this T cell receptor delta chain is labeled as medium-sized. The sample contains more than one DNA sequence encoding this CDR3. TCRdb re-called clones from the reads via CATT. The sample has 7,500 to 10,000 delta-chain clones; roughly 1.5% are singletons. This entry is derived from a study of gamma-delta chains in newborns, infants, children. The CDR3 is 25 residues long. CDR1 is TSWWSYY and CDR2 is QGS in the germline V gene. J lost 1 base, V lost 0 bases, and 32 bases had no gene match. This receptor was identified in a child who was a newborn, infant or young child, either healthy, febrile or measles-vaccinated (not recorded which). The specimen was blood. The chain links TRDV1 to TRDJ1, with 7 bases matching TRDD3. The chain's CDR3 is CALGELGDVARGPLGYPSGTDKLIF. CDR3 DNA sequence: TGTGCTCTTGGGGAACTAGGTGATGTAGCCAGGGGCCCTCTGGGATACCCAAGCGGCACCGATAAACTCATCTTT.